This paragraph covers one T cell receptor (beta chain) sequence. Its antigen is not known. Russia was home to the donors, healthy Caucasian individuals aged roughly 6 to 100. Trimming cost V 10 bases and J 7 bases; bases outside gene matches: 12. The CDR3 has 14 residues. Germline V lookup: CDR1 MNHNY, CDR2 SVGAGI (reference sequence). These data are taken from a study of blood T cells in healthy people across ages. Together with a sample-barcoded 5' primer, a J-beta primer mix was included in a second PCR lasting about 6 to 11 cycles. There were at least 3 million CDR3-containing paired-end reads obtained from each sample. TCRdb independently ran MiXCR on the 5' RACE reads; one entry per CDR3 protein. The repertoire includes roughly 700,000 distinct CDR3 sequences, 45% to 50% of them detected once, and around 32% sits in the top ten. Overall study findings and caveats: Both naive CD4+ cell counts and diversity were greater in long-lived donors than in aged donors.

What was sequenced was blood. This sequence originates from a woman in her sixties in good health. The rearrangement links TRBV6-6 to TRBJ2-1; 8 bases line up with TRBD2. Written as DNA, the CDR3 is TGTGCCACAAGAAGCGGGAGTTTGTCTAATGAGCAGTTCTTC. It codes for CATRSGSLSNEQFF.